Sequencing of this TCR beta chain was carried out in a study of blood T cells in healthy people across ages (dated by TCRdb to 2014 to 2015). For context, the study as a whole: Template switching captured roughly one uniquely barcoded TCR beta cDNA molecule per two T cells in model experiments. Using deep sequencing normalized with unique cDNA molecular identifiers, the study measured how TCR beta repertoire diversity changes with age. The donors were divided into four age groups: young (average around 15 years), middle-aged (almost 40), aged (roughly 66) and long-lived (roughly 88). To avoid experimental bias, donors of different ages were spread randomly across the sequencing lanes. Using the same blood draw, the study looked at two additional independent replicas of 1 million unique cDNA reads for two donors, one aged 18 to 29 and the other aged 80 or older.

Only a few counts were recorded for this clonotype. The antigen it recognizes is unknown. Per-nucleotide qualities are absent, and no much larger clonotype sits a single base away. What the work shows at the level of the full study, not this receptor alone: As age increased, observed TCR beta diversity per million T cells dropped in a roughly linear way, and a significant reduction was already evident by age 40. Donor CMV infection status was unknown, potentially confounding age-related changes in expanded clonotypes. A strong correlation was found between observed TCR beta diversity and the percentage of naive T cells measured by flow cytometry. Compared with the aged group, the long-lived group had more naive CD4+ T cells, fewer expanded clones and increased TCR diversity, suggesting age selection. Bulk unsorted PBMC profiling prevented conclusive comparison of naive and antigen-experienced compartments. Estimates of total diversity from one million sequenced T cells were regarded as lower bounds and underestimates.

The donors were roughly 38 Caucasian individuals from Russia, aged roughly 6 to 90 years, who were systemically healthy. Around 10 milliliters of peripheral blood were drawn from each donor into EDTA-treated Vacutainer tubes. Ficoll-Paque density-gradient centrifugation was used to isolate PBMCs, with at least 7 million per sample. Total RNA was extracted from PBMCs with Trizol reagent, with at least 5 micrograms obtained per sample. For every donor, flow cytometry on a PBMC aliquot measured the percentage of naive CD45RAhigh/CD27high T cells. Libraries were built with 5' RACE. Sequencing used an Illumina HiSeq 2500. A second 7 to 11 cycle PCR used a sample-barcoded 5' primer and a J-beta primer mix. A template-switch 5' adaptor carrying 12 random nucleotides introduced a unique molecular identifier onto each TCR beta cDNA molecule. Each sample yielded at least 3 million CDR3-containing paired-end reads. The Mint cDNA synthesis kit, primed by a TRBC-specific oligonucleotide, was used to synthesize first-strand cDNA from all RNA. All cDNA was treated with uracil-DNA glycosylase and then went through a first 18-cycle PCR with the universal primers M1SS and BC2_uni_R. In the source study's methods: For normalization, 1 million high-quality reads were randomly selected from each sample, with every read carrying a distinct molecular identifier. Reads sharing molecular identifiers were discarded rather than binned into consensus sequences. MiTCR, with a Q25 quality threshold and the strictest error-elimination algorithm, was used for CDR3 identification, clonotype clustering and error correction. A nonparametric unseen species model with Euler transformation was used to estimate lower-bound total TCR beta diversity. TCRdb reprocessed the public reads (quality trimming at Q25 with fastp, clone calling with MiXCR) and kept in-frame beta chains. One record per CDR3 amino acid sequence lists the most common genes and DNA. TCRdb, rather than the study authors, made the V and J calls. The sample table holds approximately 850,000 distinct CDR3 sequences, of which more than 40% were seen once. The top ten clonotypes cover nearly 20% of the sample.

Inclusive of the bounding cysteine and phenylalanine, the CDR3 is 15 residues long. The read is trimmed to its CDR3 DNA, 45 bases read in frame from base 1. V was cut back by 4 bases and J by 4 bases, leaving a gap of 18 bases between them. The germline V gene specifies SGHRS as CDR1 and YFSETQ as CDR2. Sequencing input: blood. Here the chain combines TRBV5-1 and TRBJ2-7; TRBD2 is perhaps the D gene, given 5 matching bases. The clonotype comes from a man aged 55-75 years in good health. The CDR3 loop reads CASSPGPSKTYEQYF. The DNA is as follows: TGCGCCAGCAGCCCAGGACCTAGCAAAACGTACGAGCAGTACTTC.